A single sample is the source of the 26 T cell receptor beta chains below, sequenced in a study of CD8 T cell repertoires and HIV-1 epitope variants (dated by TCRdb to between 2020 and 2021). The library came from the immunoSEQ multiplex PCR assay. TCRdb stores this immuneACCESS table with in-frame sequences only. Part of the clones is absent; in the studies checked, under half of the shortfall reflects unresolved V genes, and no reason is known for the rest. Across this sample there are a few thousand clones, with around 64% seen only once. The top ten constitute about two fifths of the sample. Antigens of these TCRs are unknown. What was sequenced was cultured CD8+ T cells derived from PBMCs. These receptors were collected from a male donor with HIV.

There are a few counts of this clone. This rearrangement joins TRBV9 to TRBJ2-3, with 8 bases lining up with TRBD2. The CDR3 contains 16 residues. Germline V gives CDR1 SGDLS, CDR2 YYNGEE. Trimming removed 0 bases from V and 0 bases from J; junction bases left unmatched: 3. Here the CDR3 reads CASSVVPSGSTDTQYF. CDR3 DNA: TGTGCCAGCAGCGTAGTTCCTAGCGGGAGCACAGATACGCAGTATTTT.

The J gene is TRBJ1-5, the V gene TRBV5-5; D ambiguous. Between the trimmed V and J ends, which lost 4 bases and 3 bases, there was a span of 5 bases. CDR3 length: 12 residues. Per the germline V gene, CDR1 is SGHKS and CDR2 is YYEKEE (reference sequence). Here the CDR3 reads CASSDHNQPQHF. The CDR3 nucleotides are TGTGCCAGCAGCGATCACAATCAGCCCCAGCATTTT.

V gene TRBV5-8 combines with J gene TRBJ1-5; 7 nucleotides line up with TRBD1. CDR3 length: 18 amino acids. The V gene end was trimmed by 2 bases and the J gene end by 6 bases; junction bases not matched to a gene: 17. Germline CDR1 is SGHTS and CDR2 is YDEGEE. CDR3 region: CASSFDATGDLVPQPQHF. CDR3 nucleotide sequence: TGTGCCAGCAGCTTTGATGCTACAGGGGATCTAGTGCCTCAGCCCCAGCATTTT.

This rearrangement joins TRBV5-6 to TRBJ2-1, with a weak D call TRBD2 (6 bases). V lost 0 bases and J 4 bases, leaving 17 bases between the germline ends. The CDR3 sequence is 17 residues long. Germline V gene data show CDR1 as SGHDT and CDR2 as YYEEEE. CDR3 in amino acids: CASSLGGGSGPYNEQFF. CDR3 DNA: TGTGCCAGCAGCTTGGGAGGAGGTAGCGGACCGTACAATGAGCAGTTCTTC.

The rearrangement uses TRBV7-8 and TRBJ1-2, with D perhaps TRBD1 (6 bases). The CDR3 length is 16 residues. The germline V gene encodes CDR1 SGHVS and CDR2 FQNEAQ. The V and J ends lost 1 base and 4 bases respectively, with 16 bases between them. CDR3 protein: CASSLGSPQGSYGYTF. In DNA, the CDR3 is TGTGCCAGCAGCTTAGGTTCACCGCAGGGGAGCTATGGCTACACCTTC.

Of note for this clone: The junction departs from the called germline gene at one end, perhaps through a read error. V is TRBV4-1 and J is TRBJ1-1; D gene ambiguous. Germline values: CDR1 MGHRA, CDR2 YSYEKL. The CDR3 is 14 residues long. This CDR3 is CASSEERADTEAFF. CDR3 in DNA: TGCGCCAGCAGCGAAGAACGGGCGGACACTGAAGCTTTCTTT.

The chain joins TRBV7-8 to TRBJ1-1; the D gene is possibly TRBD1 (6 bases). The germline gives CDR1 SGHVS, CDR2 FQNEAQ. Trimming pared 2 bases from V and 3 bases from J, leaving 7 bases between. The CDR3 runs 13 residues. This CDR3 is CASSLQGYTEAFF. In DNA form, the CDR3 reads TGTGCCAGCAGCTTACAGGGGTACACTGAAGCTTTCTTT.

This chain uses TRBV28 with TRBJ1-2; D gene unclear. This CDR3 is built from 13 residues. V was shortened by 3 bases and J by 2 bases, with 7 bases between the two germline ends. CDR1 is MDHEN and CDR2 is SYDVKM in the germline V gene. This CDR3 reads CASSFSTNYGYTF. In DNA form, the CDR3 reads TGTGCCAGCAGTTTTAGCACGAACTATGGCTACACCTTC.

The gene calls are TRBV2 and TRBJ2-7; 7 bases are shared with TRBD1. V trimming: 5 bases; J trimming: 8 bases; junction bases outside the gene matches: 6. CDR1 is SNHLY, CDR2 FYNNEI, per germline. The CDR3 runs 12 residues. As DNA, the CDR3 is TGTGCCAGCAGTAAAGACAGGGATCAGCAGTACTTC. This encodes CASSKDRDQQYF.

This chain joins TRBV9 and TRBJ2-1; 10 nucleotides line up with TRBD2. In germline, CDR1 is SGDLS, CDR2 YYNGEE. V was pared by 2 bases and J by 3 bases, with 2 bases of the junction left unmatched. This CDR3 spans 15 amino acids. The CDR3 coding sequence is TGTGCCAGCAGCGTTACTAGCGGGGTCTACAATGAGCAGTTCTTC. This sequence encodes CASSVTSGVYNEQFF.

The CDR3 spells CASRGTRGVDQPQHF. For the CDR3, the DNA is TGTGCCAGCAGAGGGACACGGGGAGTCGATCAGCCCCAGCATTTT. The chain has TRBV2 and TRBJ1-5; maybe TRBD1 (6 bases). V was shortened by 6 bases and J by 5 bases, with 17 bases between the two germline ends. The CDR3 has 15 amino acids. The germline CDR1 and CDR2 sequences are SNHLY and FYNNEI.

This sequence joins TRBV7-8 and TRBJ2-3; TRBD1 is a possible D gene (5 bases). The V end lost 6 bases, the J end lost 1 base, and 11 bases lay between the germline ends. In germline, CDR1 is SGHVS, CDR2 FQNEAQ. This CDR3 comprises 14 residues. The DNA for the CDR3 is TGTGCCAGCAGAGGCAGGGCTGGCACAGATACGCAGTATTTT. It is translated as CASRGRAGTDTQYF.

The V and J genes are TRBV29-1 and TRBJ2-1; 10 nucleotides agree with TRBD1. Unmatched junction bases numbered 9, after V lost 6 bases and J lost 7 bases. In germline, CDR1 is SQVTM, CDR2 ANQGSEA. The CDR3 extends over 14 amino acids. DNA for the CDR3: TGCAGCGTCATGGGAGGGACAGGGGAGAATGAGCAGTTCTTC. This gives the protein CSVMGGTGENEQFF.

The rearrangement uses TRBV19 and TRBJ1-1; a possible D gene is TRBD1 (6 bases). Germline V CDR1 and CDR2: LNHDA, SQIVND (reference sequence). The V and J ends lost 1 base and 6 bases respectively, with 12 bases between them. This CDR3 is 14 amino acids long. The CDR3 is CASSIVGGAAEAFF. DNA of the CDR3: TGTGCCAGTAGTATAGTGGGGGGGGCCGCTGAAGCTTTCTTT.

The genes are TRBV6-6 and TRBJ1-5, with 9 positions matching TRBD1. CDR3 length: 16 amino acids. The V segment lost 6 bases and the J segment 4 bases; nucleotides outside the gene matches: 10. Germline V gene sequence: CDR1 MNHNY, CDR2 SVGAGI (reference sequence). The DNA for the CDR3 is TGTGCCAGCAGCGGACCCCCGACAGGGGGGAATCAGCCCCAGCATTTT. This codes for CASSGPPTGGNQPQHF.

In its sample, this clone was seen once. V usage is TRBV21-1 and J usage is TRBJ1-4. TRBV21-1 represents a pseudogene. The CDR3 is made up of 15 amino acids. CDR3 DNA sequence: TGTGCCAGCAGCAATTGGGGAGGGGGCGATGAAAAACTGTTTTTT. This translates into CASSNWGGGDEKLFF.

The rearrangement links TRBV6-5 to TRBJ2-1, with D possibly TRBD1 on 6 matching bases. Trimming stripped 2 bases from V and 8 bases from J, with 16 bases between. This CDR3 contains 15 residues. The germline gives CDR1 MNHEY, CDR2 SVGAGI. CDR3 amino acids: CASSYGGRGYDEQFF. The CDR3 coding sequence is TGTGCCAGCAGTTACGGGGGCAGGGGTTATGATGAGCAGTTCTTC.

This clone was counted a few times. This sequence joins TRBV7-9 and TRBJ2-3; possibly TRBD2 for D (6 bases). Trimming removed 6 bases from V and 2 bases from J, with 9 bases in between. The germline CDR1 and CDR2 sequences are SEHNR and FQNEAQ (reference sequence). This CDR3 comprises 13 residues. The CDR3 is CASSRELTDTQYF. The DNA of the CDR3 is TGTGCCAGCAGTCGGGAGCTCACAGATACGCAGTATTTT.

The genes are TRBV7-9 and TRBJ1-1, with TRBD1 matching 7 bases. Germline V lookup: CDR1 SEHNR, CDR2 FQNEAQ (reference sequence). With 5 bases clipped from V and 0 bases from J, the junction kept 6 bases outside the gene matches. CDR3 length equals 15 residues. The CDR3 sequence: CASSHRDRLNTEAFF. CDR3 nucleotides: TGTGCCAGCAGCCACCGGGACAGATTGAACACTGAAGCTTTCTTT. The full variable domain, its missing parts supplied by reference TRBV7-9 and TRBJ1-1, is DTGVSQNPRHKITKRGQNVTFRCDPISEHNRLYWYRQTLGQGPEFLTYFQNEAQLEKSRLLSDRFSAERPKGSFSTLEIQRTEQGDSAMYLCASSHRDRLNTEAFFGQGTRLTVV.

The CDR3: CASSSGFATEAFF. The CDR3 DNA follows: TGCGCCAGCAGCTCAGGGTTTGCCACTGAAGCTTTCTTT. The chain recombines TRBV5-1 with TRBJ1-1; D is perhaps TRBD1 (5 bases). This CDR3 has 13 residues. Trimming took 3 bases from V and 4 from J, leaving 10 bases between them. Per the germline V gene, CDR1 is SGHRS and CDR2 is YFSETQ.

For the CDR3, the DNA is TGTGCCAGCAGTGTTGAGCGGGGGCTAAGCCACGAGCAGTACTTC. Translated, it gives CASSVERGLSHEQYF. This chain joins TRBV6-1 and TRBJ2-7; 8 bases align to TRBD2. Germline trimming cut 4 bases from V and 5 bases from J; bases unmatched to any gene: 10. The germline gives CDR1 MNHNS, CDR2 SASEGT. The CDR3 has 15 amino acids.

The CDR3 DNA sequence: TGTGCCAGCAGTTCCCTAGCGGGAGGGCTCTCCTACGAGCAGTACTTC. Translation: CASSSLAGGLSYEQYF. The V gene is TRBV28, the J gene TRBJ2-5, with 12 bases aligning to TRBD2. The J call may be mistaken, given a closer DNA end match to TRBJ2-7. Germline loops: CDR1 MDHEN, CDR2 SYDVKM. The CDR3 contains 16 residues.

The V gene is TRBV14, the J gene TRBJ2-3, with 7 nucleotides matching TRBD2. This CDR3 has 13 residues. J lost 4 bases, V lost 4 bases, and 2 bases had no gene match. The germline CDR1 and CDR2 sequences are SGHDN and FVKESK. CDR3 nucleotides: TGTGCCAGCAGCCTTCGGGGGGCAGATACGCAGTATTTT. Protein sequence: CASSLRGADTQYF.

CDR3 sequence: CASSRQVNTGELFF. CDR3 nucleotides: TGTGCCAGTAGTCGACAGGTGAACACCGGGGAGCTGTTTTTT. This sequence joins TRBV19 and TRBJ2-2; perhaps TRBD1 as D (6 bases). Germline values: CDR1 LNHDA, CDR2 SQIVND (reference sequence). This CDR3 has 14 amino acids. V lost 5 bases to trimming and J lost 1 base, with 8 bases between them.

The chain uses TRBV6-5 and TRBJ2-5; a weak D match, TRBD1 (7 bases). CDR1 and CDR2 (germline): MNHEY, SVGAGI. This CDR3 has 15 amino acids. Trimming took off 3 bases at V and 2 bases at J, with 13 bases between the two ends. DNA of the CDR3: TGTGCCAGCAGTTATTGGTCAGGGGGGCAAGAGACCCAGTACTTC. Its protein product is CASSYWSGGQETQYF.

V is TRBV5-4 and J is TRBJ1-2; D is unresolved. CDR3 size: 15 residues. The V end lost 1 base, the J end lost 2 bases, and 12 bases lay between the germline ends. CDR1 is SGHNT, CDR2 YYREEE, per germline (reference sequence). The CDR3 reads CASSLTERENYGYTF. The CDR3 bases are TGTGCCAGCAGCTTGACAGAGCGAGAGAACTATGGCTACACCTTC.